These 27 T cell receptor beta chains were all obtained from the same sample, sequenced in a study of blood T cells in healthy people across ages. Together with a sample-barcoded 5' primer, a J-beta primer mix was included in a second PCR lasting roughly 6 to 12 cycles. TCRdb itself ran the 5' RACE reads through MiXCR, one entry per CDR3 protein. Among 450,000 to 600,000 distinct CDR3 sequences, 25% to 35% were seen once, and the ten largest hold about 3.9%. In addition, the sample was reused for a study of T cells of mothers and their children.

The sample comprised blood. These TCRs come from a boy under 10 years old in good health.

The chain carries TRBV29-1 and TRBJ2-5; D is unclear. Trimming stripped 4 bases from V and 7 bases from J, with 16 bases between. The germline V gene has CDR1 SQVTM and CDR2 ANQGSEA. The CDR3 runs 13 residues. The CDR3 DNA sequence: TGCAGCGTTGGAGAGCCCCACCCAGGGACCCAGTACTTC. Translated, it gives CSVGEPHPGTQYF. The complete variable domain, with remaining parts taken from reference TRBV29-1 and TRBJ2-5, reads SAVISQKPSRDICQRGTSLTIQCQVDSQVTMMFWYRQQPGQSLTLIATANQGSEATYESGFVIDKFPISRPNLTFSTLTVSNMSPEDSSIYLCSVGEPHPGTQYFGPGTRLLVL.

The V gene is TRBV7-8, the J gene TRBJ2-2; perhaps D is TRBD1 or TRBD2 (5 bases each). The CDR3 covers 14 residues. Trimming stripped 7 bases from V and 0 bases from J, with 9 bases between. Germline-derived CDR1 and CDR2 are SGHVS and FQNEAQ. Here the CDR3 reads CASIGAPNTGELFF. The CDR3 DNA reads TGTGCCAGCATCGGGGCCCCGAACACCGGGGAGCTGTTTTTT.

V usage is TRBV12-3 or TRBV12-4 and J usage is TRBJ2-1; 8 bases line up with TRBD1. With the DNA end fitting TRBJ2-7 better, the J assignment may be wrong. The CDR3 consists of 12 residues. CDR3 in DNA: TGTGCCAGCAGCCGGACAGGGAACGAGCAGTACTTC. Residues: CASSRTGNEQYF.

The V and J genes are TRBV6-2 or TRBV6-3 and TRBJ2-7; D perhaps matches TRBD1 (6 bases). This CDR3 has 14 residues. V lost 6 bases and J 4 bases, leaving 16 bases between the germline ends. Per germline, CDR1 MNHEY and CDR2 SVGEGT. CDR3 protein: CASSHSTGLYEQYF. CDR3 DNA sequence: TGTGCCAGCAGCCATTCCACAGGGCTTTACGAGCAGTACTTC.

The V and J genes are TRBV3-1 and TRBJ2-4; unclear D gene. Trimming took off 4 bases at V and 3 bases at J, with 10 bases between the two ends. Germline values: CDR1 LGHDT, CDR2 YNNKEL (reference sequence). This CDR3 has 14 residues. DNA of the CDR3: TGTGCCAGCAGCCTCTCCTATGACAAAAACATTCAGTACTTC. Protein: CASSLSYDKNIQYF.

The count of this clonotype is one. The chain is built from TRBV7-9 and TRBJ1-2; D is ambiguous. The CDR3 runs to 15 residues. Germline values: CDR1 SEHNR, CDR2 FQNEAQ (reference sequence). The V end lost 0 bases, the J end lost 2 bases, and 10 bases lay between the germline ends. DNA for the CDR3: TGTGCCAGCAGCTTAGCCGATTTGTGGAACTATGGCTACACCTTC. Protein sequence: CASSLADLWNYGYTF.

This rearrangement joins TRBV7-9 to TRBJ2-1; D may correspond to TRBD1 or TRBD2 (6 bases each). Between the trimmed V and J ends, which lost 5 bases and 4 bases, there was a span of 15 bases. This CDR3 is 15 amino acids long. Germline values: CDR1 SEHNR, CDR2 FQNEAQ (reference sequence). The CDR3: CASSEGGTFYNEQFF. Written as DNA, the CDR3 is TGTGCCAGCAGCGAAGGGGGGACTTTTTACAATGAGCAGTTCTTC.

The chain combines TRBV24-1 with TRBJ2-1; no clear D gene. The CDR3 length is 11 residues. Germline-derived CDR1 and CDR2 are KGHDR and SFDVKD. Between the trimmed V and J ends, which lost 7 bases and 8 bases, there was a span of 8 bases. The CDR3 protein is CATSDKDEQFF. In DNA, the CDR3 is TGTGCCACCAGCGATAAGGATGAGCAGTTCTTC.

This chain joins TRBV3-1 and TRBJ2-5; D not resolved. CDR1 is LGHDT, CDR2 YNNKEL, per germline (reference sequence). The V end lost 1 base, the J end lost 5 bases, and 11 bases lay between the germline ends. The CDR3 runs to 14 residues. CDR3 loop: CASSQVRTVETQYF. The CDR3 nucleotides are TGTGCCAGCAGCCAAGTCCGCACGGTTGAGACCCAGTACTTC.

The chain joins TRBV30 to TRBJ1-1, with 10 bases matching TRBD1. The CDR3 runs 13 residues. The ends lost 8 bases at V and 3 bases at J; junction bases unmatched: 6. From germline, CDR1 is GTSNPN and CDR2 SVGIG (reference sequence). CDR3 region: CAGDRGGYTEAFF. In nucleotides, the CDR3 is TGTGCCGGGGACAGGGGAGGATACACTGAAGCTTTCTTT.

This chain joins TRBV2 and TRBJ1-2, with D possibly being TRBD1 (5 bases). Germline V lookup: CDR1 SNHLY, CDR2 FYNNEI. This CDR3 is built from 9 residues. The V and J ends lost 8 bases and 13 bases respectively, with 11 bases between them. The chain's CDR3 is CASGVRGTF. The DNA of the CDR3 is TGTGCCAGCGGGGTGAGGGGCACCTTC.

This clonotype was seen a few times. V usage is TRBV27 and J usage is TRBJ1-5; D gene ambiguous. There are 14 residues in the CDR3. Trimming cost V 5 bases and J 0 bases, with 8 bases left between them. Per germline, CDR1 MNHEY and CDR2 SMNVEV (reference sequence). The CDR3 DNA reads as TGTGCCAGCAGTGCCAGAGATAGCAATCAGCCCCAGCATTTT. It is translated as CASSARDSNQPQHF.

The CDR3 sequence is CASSPPDWGNTIYF. The CDR3 DNA sequence: TGCGCCAGCAGCCCCCCTGATTGGGGAAACACCATATATTTT. The chain has TRBV5-1 and TRBJ1-3; D ambiguous. The ends were cut back, 4 bases at V and 4 bases at J, with 12 bases in the middle. Germline CDR1 reads SGHRS; CDR2 reads YFSETQ. The CDR3 loop spans 14 amino acids.

The rearrangement uses TRBV7-9 and TRBJ1-1, with a tentative D call TRBD1 (6 bases). The CDR3 is 17 amino acids. V was cut by 2 bases and J by 0 bases, with 16 bases left in between. CDR1 and CDR2 from the germline V gene are SEHNR and FQNEAQ (reference sequence). The CDR3 here is CASSLSTGWVLNTEAFF. Here the CDR3 DNA reads TGTGCCAGCAGCTTATCAACAGGGTGGGTCCTGAACACTGAAGCTTTCTTT.

V is TRBV6-6 and J is TRBJ2-7; the D gene is possibly TRBD2 (5 bases). The CDR3 totals 14 residues. With 3 bases removed from V and 2 bases from J, the gap between germline ends came to 11 bases. CDR1 MNHNY and CDR2 SVGAGI come from the germline V gene (reference sequence). CDR3 bases: TGTGCCAGCAGTTATTTGTCTAGCCCCTACGAGCAGTACTTC. Translated: CASSYLSSPYEQYF.

This clonotype occurred a few times. The chain recombines TRBV5-4 with TRBJ1-2, with 9 bases lining up with TRBD1. The CDR3 totals 14 residues. The junction had 9 bases not matched to a gene; V was cut back by 4 bases and J by 8 bases. Germline V gene lookup returns CDR1 SGHNT and CDR2 YYREEE (reference sequence). The CDR3 reads CASSEDRGQGGYTF. Written as DNA, the CDR3 is TGTGCCAGCAGCGAGGACAGGGGTCAGGGAGGCTACACCTTC.

There are a few counts of this clonotype. The CDR3 DNA sequence: TGTGCCACCAGCAGAGATCCCTACAGGGTTGCATTTTCACCCCTCCACTTT. This codes for CATSRDPYRVAFSPLHF. The V call is TRBV15, the J call TRBJ1-6; D possibly corresponds to TRBD1 (6 bases). Germline V gives CDR1 LNHNV, CDR2 YYDKDF (reference sequence). V lost 0 bases and J lost 9, with 18 bases in between. The CDR3 is 17 residues long.

This clonotype was detected only a few times. V usage is TRBV11-2 and J usage is TRBJ2-5, with D perhaps matching TRBD1 or TRBD2 (5 bases each). Trimming removed 5 bases from V and 4 bases from J, with 17 bases in between. Germline V gene sequence: CDR1 SGHAT, CDR2 FQNNGV. This CDR3 has 15 amino acids. The CDR3 sequence is CASSPGTDGGETQYF. CDR3 nucleotide sequence: TGTGCCAGCAGCCCGGGGACGGATGGGGGAGAGACCCAGTACTTC. Complete variable domain (other parts from reference TRBV11-2 and TRBJ2-5): EAGVAQSPRYKIIEKRQSVAFWCNPISGHATLYWYQQILGQGPKLLIQFQNNGVVDDSQLPKDRFSAERLKGVDSTLKIQPAKLEDSAVYLCASSPGTDGGETQYFGPGTRLLVL.

V and J are TRBV5-4 and TRBJ2-5; D call uncertain. V shed 3 bases and J shed 7 bases, with 10 bases lying between them. Germline CDR1 SGHNT, CDR2 YYREEE (reference sequence). There are 12 residues in the CDR3. The chain's CDR3 is CASSSDGVTQYF. CDR3 bases: TGTGCCAGCAGCTCCGATGGGGTGACCCAGTACTTC.

This rearrangement joins TRBV6-5 to TRBJ1-2; no clear D. Germline V gene data show CDR1 as MNHEY and CDR2 as SVGAGI. The ends were cut back, 0 bases at V and 2 bases at J, with 13 bases in the middle. The CDR3 runs to 16 residues. The CDR3 spells CASSYSTRRGNYGYTF. For the CDR3, the DNA is TGTGCCAGCAGTTACTCGACTCGGCGGGGAAACTATGGCTACACCTTC.

This clonotype was detected only once. The junction departs from the called germline gene at one end, perhaps through a read error. The rearrangement joins TRBV20-1 to TRBJ1-1; D unclear. Germline assignment: CDR1 DFQATT and CDR2 SNEGSKA (reference sequence). The CDR3 sequence is 11 residues long. The CDR3 nucleotides are TGCGGTGCTTACCGTTACACTGAAGCTTTCTTT. This codes for CGAYRYTEAFF.

The rearrangement uses TRBV20-1 and TRBJ2-1; D is undetermined. The DNA end favors TRBJ2-5, so the J call may be wrong. The germline CDR1 and CDR2 sequences are DFQATT and SNEGSKA (reference sequence). The CDR3 runs to 14 residues. The DNA of the CDR3 is TGCAGTGCTAGAAGGAGTTCTTTGGTGGAGACCCAGTACTTC. This gives the protein CSARRSSLVETQYF.

The chain uses TRBV5-1 and TRBJ2-3; D perhaps matches TRBD1 (6 bases). Germline V CDR1 and CDR2: SGHRS, YFSETQ. The CDR3 runs to 15 residues. The germline V and J ends were trimmed by 0 bases and 0 bases, with 8 bases remaining between them. The DNA for the CDR3 is TGCGCCAGCAGCTTGGAGGGGGACAGCACAGATACGCAGTATTTT. It specifies CASSLEGDSTDTQYF.

The V gene is TRBV30, the J gene TRBJ1-1; a weak D match, TRBD1 (5 bases). This CDR3 spans 15 amino acids. V shed 1 base and J shed 1 base, with 13 bases lying between them. Germline lookup yields CDR1 GTSNPN and CDR2 SVGIG (reference sequence). The CDR3 bases are TGTGCCTGGAGTGGTACAGGACCGACGAACACTGAAGCTTTCTTT. This translates into CAWSGTGPTNTEAFF.

The chain combines TRBV25-1 with TRBJ2-5; D not resolved. V lost 4 bases to trimming and J lost 5 bases, with 8 bases between them. Germline CDR1 and CDR2: MGHDK and SYGVNS. This CDR3 has 12 amino acids. DNA of the CDR3: TGTGCCAGCAGTGCTGGGATGGAGACCCAGTACTTC. It yields the protein CASSAGMETQYF.

This clonotype has a handful of counts. Germline is not matched at one junction end, which may reflect a read error. The V gene is TRBV2, the J gene TRBJ2-5, with D perhaps matching TRBD1 or TRBD2 (5 bases each). CDR3 length: 11 residues. Germline CDR1 SNHLY, CDR2 FYNNEI. The CDR3 region is CASSDPGPANF. Here the CDR3 DNA reads TGTGCCAGCAGTGACCCGGGACCCGCGAACTTC.

The sample holds a few counts of this clonotype. The chain joins TRBV3-1 to TRBJ2-5; 12 nucleotides match TRBD2. Germline lookup yields CDR1 LGHDT and CDR2 YNNKEL (reference sequence). The CDR3 has 14 amino acids. V trimming: 4 bases; J trimming: 5 bases; junction bases outside the gene matches: 2. Here the CDR3 reads CASSRGTSGETQYF. The CDR3 bases are TGTGCCAGCAGCCGCGGGACTAGCGGGGAGACCCAGTACTTC.